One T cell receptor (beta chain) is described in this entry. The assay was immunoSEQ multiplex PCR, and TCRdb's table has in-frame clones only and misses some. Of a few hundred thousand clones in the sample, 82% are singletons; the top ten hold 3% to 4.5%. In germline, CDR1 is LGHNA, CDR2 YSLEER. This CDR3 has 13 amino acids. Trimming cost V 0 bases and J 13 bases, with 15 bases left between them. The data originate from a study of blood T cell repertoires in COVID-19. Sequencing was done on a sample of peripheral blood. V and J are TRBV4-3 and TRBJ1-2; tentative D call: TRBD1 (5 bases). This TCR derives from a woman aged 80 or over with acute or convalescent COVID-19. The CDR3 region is CASSQDRRRGRTF. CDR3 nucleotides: TGCGCCAGCAGCCAAGATAGACGGCGGGGCCGCACCTTC.